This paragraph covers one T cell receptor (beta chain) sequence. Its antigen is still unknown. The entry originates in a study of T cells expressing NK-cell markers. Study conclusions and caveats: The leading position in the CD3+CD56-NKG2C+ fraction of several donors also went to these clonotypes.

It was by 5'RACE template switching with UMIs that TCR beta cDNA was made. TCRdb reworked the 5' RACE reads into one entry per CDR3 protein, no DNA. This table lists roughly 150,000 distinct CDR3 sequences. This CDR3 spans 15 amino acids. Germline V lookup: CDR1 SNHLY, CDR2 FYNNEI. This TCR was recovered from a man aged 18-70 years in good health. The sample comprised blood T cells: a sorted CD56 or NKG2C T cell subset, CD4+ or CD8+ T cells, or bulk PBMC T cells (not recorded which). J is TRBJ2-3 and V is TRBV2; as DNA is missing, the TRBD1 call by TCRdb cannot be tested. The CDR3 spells CASSEFQGAKDTQYF. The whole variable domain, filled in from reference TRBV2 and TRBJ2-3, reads EPEVTQTPSHQVTQMGQEVILRCVPISNHLYFYWYRQILGQKVEFLVSFYNNEISEKSEIFDDQFSVERPDGSNFTLKIRSTKLEDSAMYFCASSEFQGAKDTQYFGPGTRLTVL.